The present TCR beta chain was sequenced within a study of T cells in localized non-small cell lung cancer. The CDR3 sequence is 14 residues long. Unmatched junction bases numbered 8, after V lost 2 bases and J lost 7 bases. The germline CDR1 and CDR2 sequences are KGHSH and LQKENI. In this sample, this clone turned up once. Sequencing used immunoSEQ multiplex PCR; TCRdb keeps in-frame clones, though not all of them. The sample contains around 64,000 clones, approximately 91% of which appear only once. This clonotype originated in a man aged 40-75 years with stage I lung adenocarcinoma. The specimen comprised peripheral blood, sampled before any cancer treatment. The chain carries TRBV18 and TRBJ2-7, with TRBD1 identical over 7 bases. The CDR3 bases are TGTGCCAGCTCACCAAGGCAGGGGGTTGGGGAGCAGTACTTC. This gives the protein CASSPRQGVGEQYF.